The entry below gives a single T cell receptor beta chain sequence along with its context. Its antigen is not identified. Any gene name here is a mouse gene name. The read gets to within 1 residue of the CDR3 end, and the germline J gene fills in the rest. Regarding time point: mouse harvest day 14 after allogeneic transplant. Mouse grafts combined 10^7 T-cell-depleted bone marrow cells with 10^6 splenic CD5+ T cells. The data originate from a study of tissue T cells after allogeneic stem cell transplantation. Study results and caveats: Across patients, clones rarely overlapped, yet motif clusters were shared tissue-specifically. In patients and mice, blood and spleen missed much of tissue repertoire. Anatomically similar tissues had similar TCR repertoires within each patient.

CDR1 and CDR2 from the germline V gene are SNHLY and FYNGKV (reference sequence). V was pared by 5 bases and J by 0 bases, with 8 bases between. The CDR3 loop spans 13 amino acids. Generated by immunoSEQ multiplex PCR, the TCRdb table keeps only in-frame clones and is missing some. In the table there are about 2,800 clones, roughly 40% of which are singletons. The V gene is TRBV3, the J gene TRBJ2-7; D possibly corresponds to TRBD2 (6 bases). Input material: gut tissue. This clonotype was obtained from a female BALB/c mouse given C57BL/6 T cells with graft-versus-host disease after an allogeneic hematopoietic cell transplant. The DNA read from the CDR3 is TGTGCCAGCAGCCCACTGGGCTCCTATGAACAGTAC. Translating gives CASSPLGSYEQY. In full, the CDR3 is CASSPLGSYEQYF.